These T cell receptor beta chains were read from a single sample in a study of T cell responses to AZD1222 COVID-19 vaccine. Profiled with immunoSEQ multiplex PCR; TCRdb holds only in-frame clones, not every one. The table records 100,000 or so clones, about four fifths of them present only once. The sample here was peripheral blood, taken on day 0 of AZD1222 vaccination. These receptors all come from an adult in good health. Each CDR3 is given with its conserved first and last residue. Fields, in order: CDR3 DNA, CDR3 protein, V gene, D gene, J gene, clone size. The D gene is left open where the match is weak. The size of a clone is reported for some rows only, either as once, few or many, or as a class for expanded clones.

cdr3_nt: TGTGCCAGCAGTGGGCCCGATCAGCCCCAGCATTTT
cdr3_aa: CASSGPDQPQHF
v_call: TRBV2
d_call: NA
j_call: TRBJ1-5
clone_size: NA

cdr3_nt: TGTGCCAGCTCACCCGGGACAGGGTTGTTTGGCTACACCTTC
cdr3_aa: CASSPGTGLFGYTF
v_call: TRBV18
d_call: TRBD1
j_call: TRBJ1-2
clone_size: few

cdr3_nt: TGTGCCTGGAGTCGCGGACAGGGGAGTGTGGATACGCAGTATTTT
cdr3_aa: CAWSRGQGSVDTQYF
v_call: TRBV30
d_call: TRBD1
j_call: TRBJ2-3
clone_size: NA

cdr3_nt: TGTGCCACCAGCCGCGGGACAGGCTATGGCTACACCTTC
cdr3_aa: CATSRGTGYGYTF
v_call: TRBV15
d_call: TRBD1
j_call: TRBJ1-2
clone_size: few

cdr3_nt: TGTGCCAGCAGGGATACGGGGGGGCCAGATACGCAGTATTTT
cdr3_aa: CASRDTGGPDTQYF
v_call: TRBV6-5
d_call: TRBD2
j_call: TRBJ2-3
clone_size: NA

cdr3_nt: TGCGCCAGCAGCCAAAGGGCCAGCGGGTCAGCGAACGCTTACGCTGAAGCTTTCTTT
cdr3_aa: CASSQRASGSANAYAEAFF
v_call: TRBV4-1
d_call: NA
j_call: TRBJ1-1
clone_size: NA

cdr3_nt: TGTGCCATCAGTGACGCAATTGGGGTCTCCGGGGAGCTGTTTTTT
cdr3_aa: CAISDAIGVSGELFF
v_call: TRBV10-3
d_call: NA
j_call: TRBJ2-2
clone_size: NA

cdr3_nt: TGCGCCAGCAGTGAGAGGCCCCCCTATGGCTACACCTTC
cdr3_aa: CASSERPPYGYTF
v_call: TRBV10-2
d_call: NA
j_call: TRBJ1-2
clone_size: NA

cdr3_nt: TGTGCCAGCAGTGAATTCGGGGGTAAGGGCTACACCTTC
cdr3_aa: CASSEFGGKGYTF
v_call: TRBV25-1
d_call: NA
j_call: TRBJ1-2
clone_size: NA

cdr3_nt: TGTGCCAGCAGTCAGACAGCCGATTATAATTCACCCCTCCACTTT
cdr3_aa: CASSQTADYNSPLHF
v_call: TRBV6-5
d_call: NA
j_call: TRBJ1-6
clone_size: NA

cdr3_nt: TGTGCCAGCAGCTTGAAGGGACTCCCCAACACTGAAGCTTTCTTT
cdr3_aa: CASSLKGLPNTEAFF
v_call: TRBV7-2
d_call: NA
j_call: TRBJ1-1
clone_size: NA

cdr3_nt: TGTGCCAGCAGCCGGGGACTATTAGGCGAGACCCAGTACTTC
cdr3_aa: CASSRGLLGETQYF
v_call: TRBV7-6
d_call: TRBD2
j_call: TRBJ2-5
clone_size: NA

cdr3_nt: TGTGCCAGTAGTATAGCCACAGAAGCTTTCTTT
cdr3_aa: CASSIATEAFF
v_call: TRBV19
d_call: NA
j_call: TRBJ1-1
clone_size: NA

cdr3_nt: TGTGCCAGCAGCCCCTTGACTCTTCGGGACCCTAAACTGTTTTTT
cdr3_aa: CASSPLTLRDPKLFF
v_call: TRBV3-1/TRBV3-2
d_call: NA
j_call: TRBJ1-4
clone_size: NA

cdr3_nt: TGTGCCAGCAGTGACCACAGGGGCGATAACTATGGCTACACCTTC
cdr3_aa: CASSDHRGDNYGYTF
v_call: TRBV25-1
d_call: TRBD1
j_call: TRBJ1-2
clone_size: NA

cdr3_nt: TGTGCCAGCAGCTTAAACTTTCGTATCCTATCCACAGATACGCAGTATTTT
cdr3_aa: CASSLNFRILSTDTQYF
v_call: TRBV7-8
d_call: NA
j_call: TRBJ2-3
clone_size: NA

cdr3_nt: TGTGCCAGCTCACCTGCAGCAGGGGGGAACACTGAAGCTTTCTTT
cdr3_aa: CASSPAAGGNTEAFF
v_call: TRBV18
d_call: TRBD1
j_call: TRBJ1-1
clone_size: NA

cdr3_nt: TGTGCCAGCAGCTTAAGGCAATTTGCAGGGGAAGCTTTCTTT
cdr3_aa: CASSLRQFAGEAFF
v_call: TRBV7-2
d_call: NA
j_call: TRBJ1-1
clone_size: NA

cdr3_nt: TGTGCCAGCAGCGTCAGAGCTGGGGCCAACGTCCTGACTTTC
cdr3_aa: CASSVRAGANVLTF
v_call: TRBV9
d_call: NA
j_call: TRBJ2-6
clone_size: once

cdr3_nt: TGTGCCAGCAGCCCCGGGCTAGGACGAAATGAAAAACTGTTTTTT
cdr3_aa: CASSPGLGRNEKLFF
v_call: TRBV7-2
d_call: NA
j_call: TRBJ1-4
clone_size: NA

cdr3_nt: TGTGCCAGCAAGGGGGGCGCGGAGACCCAGTACTTC
cdr3_aa: CASKGGAETQYF
v_call: TRBV2
d_call: NA
j_call: TRBJ2-5
clone_size: NA

cdr3_nt: TGTGCCAGCAGTTTGGCGGGGGGGAACACCGGGGAGCTGTTTTTT
cdr3_aa: CASSLAGGNTGELFF
v_call: TRBV27
d_call: TRBD2
j_call: TRBJ2-2
clone_size: NA

cdr3_nt: TGTGCCATCAGTCGAAGGACGGAAGTGAACACCGGGGAGCTGTTTTTT
cdr3_aa: CAISRRTEVNTGELFF
v_call: TRBV10-3
d_call: NA
j_call: TRBJ2-2
clone_size: NA

cdr3_nt: TGCGCCAGCAGCACTAGGACAGACACCGGGGAGCTGTTTTTT
cdr3_aa: CASSTRTDTGELFF
v_call: TRBV5-1
d_call: NA
j_call: TRBJ2-2
clone_size: NA

cdr3_nt: TGTGCCAGCAGCCAGCTGGACATGATTTTTAGTGGCTACACCTTC
cdr3_aa: CASSQLDMIFSGYTF
v_call: TRBV14
d_call: NA
j_call: TRBJ1-2
clone_size: NA

cdr3_nt: TGTGCCAGCAGCTTAGGGCGGGACAGGACCCATAAGGCCGGCTTC
cdr3_aa: CASSLGRDRTHKAGF
v_call: TRBV11-2
d_call: TRBD1
j_call: TRBJ1-2
clone_size: NA

cdr3_nt: TGTGCCAGCAGTGCTTATACTAGCGGGGGGCAACAAGAGACCCAGTACTTC
cdr3_aa: CASSAYTSGGQQETQYF
v_call: TRBV6-1
d_call: TRBD2
j_call: TRBJ2-5
clone_size: once

cdr3_nt: TGTGCCAGCAGTTTAGCGGGGGAGAGCTCCTACGAGCAGTACTTC
cdr3_aa: CASSLAGESSYEQYF
v_call: TRBV6-5
d_call: TRBD2
j_call: TRBJ2-7
clone_size: NA

cdr3_nt: TGTGCCAGCAGCCGCAACCCGGGACAGGGGTCTTCACCCCTCCACTTT
cdr3_aa: CASSRNPGQGSSPLHF
v_call: TRBV3-1/TRBV3-2
d_call: TRBD1
j_call: TRBJ1-6
clone_size: NA

cdr3_nt: TGTGCCAGCAGTCCCCGTGTAAGGACAGGGAACACTGAAGCTTTCTTT
cdr3_aa: CASSPRVRTGNTEAFF
v_call: TRBV28
d_call: TRBD1
j_call: TRBJ1-1
clone_size: NA

cdr3_nt: TGTGCCAGCAGCTTGAGGTCAACTAATGAAAAACTGTTTTTT
cdr3_aa: CASSLRSTNEKLFF
v_call: TRBV13
d_call: NA
j_call: TRBJ1-4
clone_size: NA

cdr3_nt: TGTGCCAGCAGCCCGAGATCGAACACCGGGGAGCTGTTTTTT
cdr3_aa: CASSPRSNTGELFF
v_call: TRBV2
d_call: NA
j_call: TRBJ2-2
clone_size: once

cdr3_nt: TGTGCCAGTAGTCTGTTCGAAGGGTTCAATGAGCAGTTCTTC
cdr3_aa: CASSLFEGFNEQFF
v_call: TRBV19
d_call: NA
j_call: TRBJ2-1
clone_size: once

cdr3_nt: TGTGCCAGCGTTAATTTGGGGCGCGGGGACACTGAAGCTTTCTTT
cdr3_aa: CASVNLGRGDTEAFF
v_call: TRBV27
d_call: NA
j_call: TRBJ1-1
clone_size: once

cdr3_nt: TGTGCCAGCAGCTTAGGGAGAGGTCGGAGGTTATTGAACACTGAAGCTTTCTTT
cdr3_aa: CASSLGRGRRLLNTEAFF
v_call: TRBV7-3
d_call: NA
j_call: TRBJ1-1
clone_size: NA

cdr3_nt: TGTGCCAGCAGTGTGACAGGAACTTATGGCTACACCTTC
cdr3_aa: CASSVTGTYGYTF
v_call: TRBV25-1
d_call: NA
j_call: TRBJ1-2
clone_size: NA

cdr3_nt: TGCGCCAGCAGCCAAGGCGGGGCTAGCGGGGGAGTCACAGATACGCAGTATTTT
cdr3_aa: CASSQGGASGGVTDTQYF
v_call: TRBV4-3
d_call: TRBD2
j_call: TRBJ2-3
clone_size: once

cdr3_nt: TGCAGCGTGTCAGGGTCCAGCTCCTACAATGAGCAGTTCTTC
cdr3_aa: CSVSGSSSYNEQFF
v_call: TRBV29-1
d_call: NA
j_call: TRBJ2-1
clone_size: NA

cdr3_nt: TGTGCCAGCAGTGACAGGGGGCACACAGATACGCAGTATTTT
cdr3_aa: CASSDRGHTDTQYF
v_call: TRBV25-1
d_call: TRBD1
j_call: TRBJ2-3
clone_size: NA

cdr3_nt: TGCAGTGCCCCCGTAACGGGTGGCTACACCTTC
cdr3_aa: CSAPVTGGYTF
v_call: TRBV20-1
d_call: NA
j_call: TRBJ1-2
clone_size: NA

cdr3_nt: TGTGCCAGCAGCCGGCGCTCAACTAATGAAAAACTGTTTTTT
cdr3_aa: CASSRRSTNEKLFF
v_call: TRBV7-9
d_call: NA
j_call: TRBJ1-4
clone_size: NA

cdr3_nt: TGTGCCAGCAGTTACCGGGACAGGGGGGATTCACCCCTCCACTTT
cdr3_aa: CASSYRDRGDSPLHF
v_call: TRBV6-2/TRBV6-3
d_call: TRBD1
j_call: TRBJ1-6
clone_size: NA

cdr3_nt: TGTGCCAGCAGCTTGCCAGCTAACTATGGCTACACCTTC
cdr3_aa: CASSLPANYGYTF
v_call: TRBV5-6
d_call: NA
j_call: TRBJ1-2
clone_size: NA

cdr3_nt: TGCGCCAGCAGCCAAGATCGGGGACAGGGGAACGTCTACGAGCAGTACTTC
cdr3_aa: CASSQDRGQGNVYEQYF
v_call: TRBV4-3
d_call: TRBD1
j_call: TRBJ2-7
clone_size: NA

cdr3_nt: TGCGCCAGCAGCTTGACGGGGCCGGTGAACACTGAAGCTTTCTTT
cdr3_aa: CASSLTGPVNTEAFF
v_call: TRBV5-1
d_call: NA
j_call: TRBJ1-1
clone_size: NA

cdr3_nt: TGTGCCAGCAGCATCACCGGGACAGACCAAGAGACCCAGTACTTC
cdr3_aa: CASSITGTDQETQYF
v_call: TRBV5-4
d_call: TRBD1
j_call: TRBJ2-5
clone_size: NA

cdr3_nt: TGTGCCAGCAGTGGGACAGGGGAGGGGACCCAGTACTTC
cdr3_aa: CASSGTGEGTQYF
v_call: TRBV2
d_call: TRBD1
j_call: TRBJ2-5
clone_size: NA

cdr3_nt: TGTGCCAGCTCACCCGGGACCCCGGCCGCGCGGACCGGGGAGCTGTTTTTT
cdr3_aa: CASSPGTPAARTGELFF
v_call: TRBV18
d_call: NA
j_call: TRBJ2-2
clone_size: NA

cdr3_nt: TGTGCCAGCAGCTTAGCTCCGGGACAGGGGTATGGCTACACCTTC
cdr3_aa: CASSLAPGQGYGYTF
v_call: TRBV7-2
d_call: TRBD1
j_call: TRBJ1-2
clone_size: NA

cdr3_nt: TGTGCCAGCAGTAGGACAGGTTCTAGCACAGATACGCAGTATTTT
cdr3_aa: CASSRTGSSTDTQYF
v_call: TRBV6-5
d_call: TRBD1
j_call: TRBJ2-3
clone_size: NA

cdr3_nt: TGTGCCAGCAGCAACGACCCACTCGGCTCCTACAATGAGCAGTTCTTC
cdr3_aa: CASSNDPLGSYNEQFF
v_call: TRBV6-2/TRBV6-3
d_call: NA
j_call: TRBJ2-1
clone_size: few

cdr3_nt: TGTGCCACCAGCAGAGGGGACGGAACCGACTCTGGGGCCAACGTCCTGACTTTC
cdr3_aa: CATSRGDGTDSGANVLTF
v_call: TRBV15
d_call: NA
j_call: TRBJ2-6
clone_size: NA

cdr3_nt: TGTGCCAGCTCACTCCGACAGGCCCCAACGCCAATAAACTACACCTTC
cdr3_aa: CASSLRQAPTPINYTF
v_call: TRBV18
d_call: NA
j_call: TRBJ1-2
clone_size: NA